This entry lists 26 T cell receptor beta chains sequenced from one sample in a study of CD8+ T cells in alopecia areata. Sequencing relied on a cDNA template that was reverse transcribed from extracted RNA. This table comes from immunoSEQ multiplex PCR, and its TCRdb copy is limited to in-frame clones, with some not included. Here the sample spans roughly 250,000 clones, roughly two thirds being singletons. The material sequenced was CD4+ T cells sorted from blood, taken at week 0. The receptors stem from a human donor with alopecia areata.

The rearrangement uses TRBV5-1 and TRBJ2-7, with 8 bases identical to TRBD1. There are 15 residues in the CDR3. Germline CDR1 is SGHRS and CDR2 is YFSETQ. V dropped 0 bases and J dropped 6; count of bases not matched to a gene: 8. Written as DNA, the CDR3 is TGCGCCAGCAGCTTGGAGAACAGGGGGTCGGTCGAGCAGTACTTC. Its protein product is CASSLENRGSVEQYF.

V gene TRBV5-4 combines with J gene TRBJ1-2; the D is unclear. CDR1 is SGHNT, CDR2 YYREEE, per germline (reference sequence). Trimming removed 4 bases at V and 6 bases at J, with 16 bases between. CDR3 length equals 14 residues. CDR3 loop: CASSVGLGADGYTF. The DNA of the CDR3 is TGTGCCAGCAGCGTTGGTTTGGGCGCCGATGGCTACACCTTC.

The chain has TRBV30 and TRBJ1-1, with D possibly being TRBD1 (6 bases). The CDR3 has 15 residues. In germline, CDR1 is GTSNPN, CDR2 SVGIG (reference sequence). Trimming took 5 bases from V and 6 from J, leaving 22 bases between them. The CDR3 DNA follows: TGTGCCTGGGTACCCAAAAAAGGGGGGTATGCTGAAGCTTTCTTT. Amino acid sequence: CAWVPKKGGYAEAFF.

V gene TRBV25-1 combines with J gene TRBJ1-3; no clear D gene. The V end lost 7 bases, the J end lost 2 bases, and 15 bases lay between the germline ends. The CDR3 is made up of 15 amino acids. Germline V gives CDR1 MGHDK, CDR2 SYGVNS. CDR3 loop: CASMASGYPGNTIYF. Here the CDR3 DNA reads TGTGCCAGCATGGCCTCGGGGTACCCTGGAAACACCATATATTTT.

J is TRBJ1-4 and V is TRBV27; D perhaps matches TRBD1 (5 bases). The V end was cut by 2 bases, the J end by 7 bases, with 17 bases between. Looked up from germline, CDR1 is MNHEY and CDR2 is SMNVEV (reference sequence). This CDR3 is built from 16 residues. As DNA, the CDR3 is TGTGCCAGCAGTTTAAGGGGCGGGGTCGTCGGTGAAAAACTGTTTTTT. Translated, it gives CASSLRGGVVGEKLFF.

The rearrangement joins TRBV30 to TRBJ1-5; 9 bases are a match to TRBD1. V was pared by 3 bases and J by 1 base, with 4 bases of the junction left unmatched. Germline CDR1 GTSNPN, CDR2 SVGIG (reference sequence). CDR3 length: 15 residues. CDR3 residues: CAWSSGQGSNQPQHF. The CDR3 DNA is TGTGCCTGGAGCAGTGGACAGGGGAGCAATCAGCCCCAGCATTTT.

J is TRBJ2-6 and V is TRBV15; 10 bases are a match to TRBD1. Germline assignment: CDR1 LNHNV and CDR2 YYDKDF (reference sequence). The trim removed 8 bases at V and 0 bases at J, leaving 7 bases unmatched. CDR3 size: 17 residues. The CDR3 loop reads CATRPGQGSSGANVLTF. The CDR3 DNA follows: TGTGCCACCCGTCCGGGACAGGGGAGCTCTGGGGCCAACGTCCTGACTTTC.

The J gene is TRBJ2-1, the V gene TRBV7-9; D is undetermined. Germline CDR1 is SEHNR and CDR2 is FQNEAQ (reference sequence). V lost 1 base to trimming and J lost 10 bases, with 11 bases between them. The CDR3 runs to 13 residues. The CDR3 spells CASSLEGSTEQFF. The CDR3 DNA sequence: TGTGCCAGCAGCTTAGAAGGCAGCACAGAGCAGTTCTTC.

This clone was seen a few times. This chain links TRBV5-1 with TRBJ1-1, with D possibly TRBD1 on 5 matching bases. V was pared by 0 bases and J by 4 bases, with 13 bases between. The CDR3 extends over 15 amino acids. Germline CDR1 and CDR2: SGHRS and YFSETQ. The DNA for the CDR3 is TGCGCCAGCAGCTTGGCCCCGGCAGGGAGCACTGAAGCTTTCTTT. Protein product: CASSLAPAGSTEAFF. Full variable domain (rest looked up from reference TRBV5-1 and TRBJ1-1): KAGVTQTPRYLIKTRGQQVTLSCSPISGHRSVSWYQQTPGQGLQFLFEYFSETQRNKGNFPGRFSGRQFSNSRSEMNVSTLELGDSALYLCASSLAPAGSTEAFFGQGTRLTVV.

This clone was detected once. The rearrangement uses TRBV7-9 and TRBJ2-2; D is ambiguous. CDR3 size: 18 residues. Trimming removed 5 bases from V and 5 bases from J, with 24 bases in between. CDR1 and CDR2 (germline): SEHNR, FQNEAQ (reference sequence). DNA of the CDR3: TGTGCCAGCAGCCGATTCATCCCGGGTTCTCCCCTAACCGGGGAGCTGTTTTTT. Translating it yields CASSRFIPGSPLTGELFF.

This clone was seen only a few times. The J gene is TRBJ2-1, the V gene TRBV5-6, with a possible D match to TRBD2 (6 bases). Per the germline V gene, CDR1 is SGHDT and CDR2 is YYEEEE. CDR3 length: 16 amino acids. Trimming took off 3 bases at V and 3 bases at J, with 16 bases between the two ends. The CDR3 bases are TGTGCCAGCAGCTCCCCTCTAGCGAAGAACTACAATGAGCAGTTCTTC. It translates to CASSSPLAKNYNEQFF.

The V call is TRBV30, the J call TRBJ2-7, with 10 bases matching TRBD1. Unmatched junction bases numbered 11, after V lost 2 bases and J lost 7 bases. CDR1 GTSNPN and CDR2 SVGIG come from the germline V gene (reference sequence). The CDR3 is 15 residues long. DNA of the CDR3: TGTGCCTGGAGTTATCGACAGGGGGCCTTTAGGGAGCAGTACTTC. It specifies CAWSYRQGAFREQYF.

The chain couples TRBV11-2 to TRBJ2-1; D possibly uses TRBD1 or TRBD2 (6 bases each). Trimming took off 5 bases at V and 4 bases at J, with 12 bases between the two ends. CDR1 is SGHAT and CDR2 is FQNNGV in the germline V gene. The CDR3 length is 14 residues. The CDR3 here is CASSEGGIYNEQFF. CDR3 in DNA: TGTGCCAGCAGCGAAGGGGGGATTTACAATGAGCAGTTCTTC.

This sequence joins TRBV5-1 and TRBJ2-6, with D perhaps TRBD2 (6 bases). With 0 bases removed from V and 2 bases from J, the gap between germline ends came to 9 bases. Per the germline V gene, CDR1 is SGHRS and CDR2 is YFSETQ. The CDR3 extends over 16 amino acids. CDR3 region: CASSLAGGAGANVLTF. The CDR3 DNA reads TGCGCCAGCAGCTTGGCTGGCGGGGCTGGGGCCAACGTCCTGACTTTC.

The J gene is TRBJ2-3, the V gene TRBV5-1, with D possibly being TRBD1 (6 bases). This CDR3 has 14 residues. Trimming shortened V by 3 bases and J by 2 bases, and 10 bases separated the two germline ends. Germline V gene data show CDR1 as SGHRS and CDR2 as YFSETQ. For the CDR3, the DNA is TGCGCCAGCAGCTCGGACAGCTACACAGATACGCAGTATTTT. Protein sequence: CASSSDSYTDTQYF.

CDR3 DNA: TGTGCCAGCAGCTTAGGAGTGGGCACCCAGTACTTC. This sequence encodes CASSLGVGTQYF. The chain uses TRBV7-9 and TRBJ2-5; unclear D gene. This CDR3 has 12 residues. Germline V lookup: CDR1 SEHNR, CDR2 FQNEAQ (reference sequence). V was trimmed by 1 base and J by 8 bases, leaving 8 bases between them. Full variable domain (missing parts from reference TRBV7-9 and TRBJ2-5): DTGVSQNPRHKITKRGQNVTFRCDPISEHNRLYWYRQTLGQGPEFLTYFQNEAQLEKSRLLSDRFSAERPKGSFSTLEIQRTEQGDSAMYLCASSLGVGTQYFGPGTRLLVL.

V is TRBV11-2 and J is TRBJ2-2; TRBD2 agrees at 10 bases. The trim removed 5 bases at V and 1 base at J, leaving 13 bases unmatched. Germline V CDR1 and CDR2: SGHAT, FQNNGV. This CDR3 is 19 amino acids long. CDR3 bases: TGTGCCAGCAGCCAAGGAGAGGCTAGCGGGAGACTGAACACCGGGGAGCTGTTTTTT. Protein: CASSQGEASGRLNTGELFF.

This clone was counted only a few times. The chain has TRBV30 and TRBJ2-1; a possible D gene is TRBD2 (6 bases). The V gene lost 2 bases and the J gene lost 6 bases, with 17 bases spanning the gap. The CDR3 covers 15 residues. In germline, CDR1 is GTSNPN, CDR2 SVGIG (reference sequence). The CDR3 bases are TGTGCCTGGAGTCGAAGCGGGCGTAGCATCAATGAGCAGTTCTTC. This encodes CAWSRSGRSINEQFF.

V is TRBV9 and J is TRBJ2-7; 8 nucleotides agree with TRBD1. CDR3 length: 14 residues. Trimming at V came to 2 bases and at J to 3 bases, leaving 4 bases not matched to a gene. Germline CDR1 SGDLS, CDR2 YYNGEE. The CDR3 coding sequence is TGTGCCAGCAGCGTCGGACAGGGCCTCTACGAGCAGTACTTC. It encodes CASSVGQGLYEQYF.

The genes are TRBV5-1 and TRBJ2-1; TRBD1 agrees at 10 bases. This CDR3 is 14 amino acids long. V shed 4 bases and J 4 bases; nucleotides not matched to a gene: 2. CDR1 and CDR2 from the germline V gene are SGHRS and YFSETQ. The CDR3 region is CASSPGQGYNEQFF. The CDR3 DNA reads as TGCGCCAGCAGCCCGGGACAGGGGTACAATGAGCAGTTCTTC. The whole variable domain, remainder taken from reference TRBV5-1 and TRBJ2-1, is KAGVTQTPRYLIKTRGQQVTLSCSPISGHRSVSWYQQTPGQGLQFLFEYFSETQRNKGNFPGRFSGRQFSNSRSEMNVSTLELGDSALYLCASSPGQGYNEQFFGPGTRLTVL.

About this clone: Other DNA sequences of this sample code for an identical CDR3. The V call is TRBV5-6, the J call TRBJ2-1; possible D gene TRBD2, 5 bases. The CDR3 contains 12 residues. Trimming removed 0 bases at V and 7 bases at J, with 5 bases between. Per the germline V gene, CDR1 is SGHDT and CDR2 is YYEEEE. As DNA, the CDR3 is TGTGCCAGCAGCTTGGCGGGGAATGAGCAGTTCTTC. This encodes CASSLAGNEQFF.

The chain employs TRBV4-1 and TRBJ2-3; 8 nucleotides match TRBD2. The CDR3 extends over 14 amino acids. The V and J ends lost 5 bases and 5 bases, in that order; junction bases with no gene match: 6. In germline, CDR1 is MGHRA, CDR2 YSYEKL. This chain's CDR3 is CASSDRGGGDTQYF. CDR3 nucleotide sequence: TGCGCCAGCAGCGACCGGGGGGGCGGAGATACGCAGTATTTT.

The V gene is TRBV2, the J gene TRBJ2-1, with D possibly matching TRBD2 (5 bases). V was cut by 8 bases and J by 10 bases, with 6 bases left in between. The CDR3 is made up of 9 amino acids. CDR1 and CDR2 from the germline V gene are SNHLY and FYNNEI. The CDR3 is CASGGEQFF. The CDR3 DNA sequence: TGTGCCAGCGGCGGGGAGCAGTTCTTC.

The J gene is TRBJ2-6, the V gene TRBV14; D is uncertain. Germline CDR1 is SGHDN and CDR2 is FVKESK. Trimming left V 5 bases short and J 0 bases short, with 8 bases between. The CDR3 covers 15 residues. CDR3 nucleotide sequence: TGTGCCAGCAGCGGACGGCTCTCTGGGGCCAACGTCCTGACTTTC. Protein product: CASSGRLSGANVLTF.

The rearrangement links TRBV12-5 to TRBJ1-6; TRBD1 might be the D (6 bases). Trimming removed 0 bases at V and 6 bases at J, with 6 bases between. The CDR3 totals 14 residues. Germline lookup yields CDR1 LGHNT and CDR2 FRNRAP. The CDR3 sequence is CASGLVDSNSPLHF. The CDR3 nucleotides read TGTGCTAGTGGTTTGGTGGACAGTAATTCACCCCTCCACTTT.

The rearrangement links TRBV18 to TRBJ1-6; tentatively, D is TRBD1 (5 bases). The CDR3 loop spans 13 amino acids. Germline V gene sequence: CDR1 KGHSH, CDR2 LQKENI. Trimming took off 2 bases at V and 6 bases at J, with 5 bases between the two ends. The CDR3 DNA reads TGTGCCAGCTCACCAGGGGCTAATTCACCCCTCCACTTT. It translates to CASSPGANSPLHF.